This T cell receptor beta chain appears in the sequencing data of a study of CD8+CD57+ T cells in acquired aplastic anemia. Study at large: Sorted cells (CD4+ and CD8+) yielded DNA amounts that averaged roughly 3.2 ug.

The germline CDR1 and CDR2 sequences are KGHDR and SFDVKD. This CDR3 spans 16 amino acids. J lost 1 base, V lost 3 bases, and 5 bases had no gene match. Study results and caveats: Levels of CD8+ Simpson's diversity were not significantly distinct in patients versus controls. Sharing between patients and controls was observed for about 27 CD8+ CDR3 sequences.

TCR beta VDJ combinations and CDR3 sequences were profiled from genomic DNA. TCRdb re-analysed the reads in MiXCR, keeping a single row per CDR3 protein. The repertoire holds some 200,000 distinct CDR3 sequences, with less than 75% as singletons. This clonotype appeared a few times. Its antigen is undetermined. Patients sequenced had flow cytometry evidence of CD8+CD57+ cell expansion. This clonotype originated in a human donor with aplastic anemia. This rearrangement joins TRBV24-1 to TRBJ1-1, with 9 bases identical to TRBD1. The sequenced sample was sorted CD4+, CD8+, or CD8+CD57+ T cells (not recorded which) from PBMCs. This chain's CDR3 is CATSDTSDRGNTEAFF. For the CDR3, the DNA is TGTGCCACCAGTGATACATCGGACAGGGGGAACACTGAAGCTTTCTTT.